Sequencing of this T cell receptor (beta chain) was carried out in a study of blood T cell repertoires in COVID-19. On the study more broadly: The United States, Italy and Spain provided the acute and convalescent COVID-19 samples. Nucleic acid was either cDNA or gDNA, and it came from T cells, B-cell-depleted T cells, or PBMCs.

Seattle researchers signed up patients amid active infection and tracked them longitudinally. Study processing details: Nucleated cell counts were estimated from reference gene primer amplification. Assay: immunoSEQ multiplex PCR; the TCRdb copy retains only in-frame clones and omits some. That table is the source of V, J and clone size, and D and trimming were worked out from the DNA. This sample has roughly 210,000 clones, with roughly 80% found just once. The V gene's germline CDR1 is GTSNPN and CDR2 SVGIG (reference sequence). The germline V and J ends were trimmed by 5 bases and 0 bases, with 13 bases remaining between them. This CDR3 region has 15 residues.

The rearrangement links TRBV30 to TRBJ2-2; no clear D gene. The sequenced material came from peripheral blood. The sequence came from a woman aged 80 or over with COVID-19, enrolled during active disease. CDR3 coding DNA: TGTGCCTGGGCCTCCTCTAATGCGAACACCGGGGAGCTGTTTTTT. Its protein is CAWASSNANTGELFF.